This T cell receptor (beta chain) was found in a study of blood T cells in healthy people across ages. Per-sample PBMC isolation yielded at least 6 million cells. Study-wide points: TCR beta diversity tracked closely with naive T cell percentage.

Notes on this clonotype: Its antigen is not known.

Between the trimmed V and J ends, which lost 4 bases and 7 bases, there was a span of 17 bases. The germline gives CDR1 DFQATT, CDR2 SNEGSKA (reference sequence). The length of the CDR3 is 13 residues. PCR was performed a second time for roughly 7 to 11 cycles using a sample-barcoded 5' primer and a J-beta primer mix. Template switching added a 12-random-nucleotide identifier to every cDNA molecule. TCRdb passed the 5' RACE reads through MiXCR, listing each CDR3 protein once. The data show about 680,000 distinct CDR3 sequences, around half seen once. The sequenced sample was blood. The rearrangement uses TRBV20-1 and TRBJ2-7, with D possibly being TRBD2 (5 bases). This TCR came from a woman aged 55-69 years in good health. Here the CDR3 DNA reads TGCAGTGCTAAGGCTAGCTCCTACAATGAGCAGTACTTC. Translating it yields CSAKASSYNEQYF.